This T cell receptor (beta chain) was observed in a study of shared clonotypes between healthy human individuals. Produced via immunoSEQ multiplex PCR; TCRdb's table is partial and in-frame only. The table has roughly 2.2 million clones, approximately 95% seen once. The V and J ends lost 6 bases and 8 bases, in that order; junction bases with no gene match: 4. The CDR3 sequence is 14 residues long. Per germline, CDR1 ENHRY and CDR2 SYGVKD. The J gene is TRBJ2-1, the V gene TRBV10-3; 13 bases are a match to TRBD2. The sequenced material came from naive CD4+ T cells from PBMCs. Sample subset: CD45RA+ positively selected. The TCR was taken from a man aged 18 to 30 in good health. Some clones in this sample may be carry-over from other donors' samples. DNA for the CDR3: TGTGCCATCAGCGGACTAGCGGGAGAACATGAGCAGTTCTTC. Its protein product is CAISGLAGEHEQFF.